The TCR beta chain described here comes from a study of T-cell memory formation after mild COVID-19. Study observations and caveats: Clones shrinking between day 15 and 85 showed a balanced CD4/CD8 split, and those that grew later tilted toward CD4+.

Germline trimming cut 8 bases from V and 3 bases from J; bases unmatched to any gene: 9. Germline V CDR1 and CDR2: DFQATT, SNEGSKA (reference sequence). This CDR3 comprises 15 residues. TCRdb called the 5' RACE reads again in MiXCR, with one record for every CDR3 protein. The sample holds just over 150,000 distinct CDR3 sequences, 25% to 40% seen once. Turning to this clonotype: Its specificity is not known.

This chain uses TRBV20-1 with TRBJ2-3; TRBD2 matches 12 bases. The clonotype comes from an adult woman who had mild COVID-19 (a few samples of this study predate the infection). Cell type and time point are not known. Input material: PBMCs or a T cell subset sorted from them (not recorded which). CDR3 sequence (DNA): TGCAGTTCGACTCCGGGACTAGCGGGTACAGATACGCAGTATTTT. Translation gives CSSTPGLAGTDTQYF.